The subject of this entry is one TCR beta chain. This record belongs to a study of cytomegalovirus exposure and HLA in healthy donors. V was clipped by 2 bases and J by 0 bases; unmatched bases: 4. Germline CDR1 reads MNHNY; CDR2 reads SVGAGI (reference sequence). The CDR3 contains 15 residues. The PCR had 60 Vbeta and 13 Jbeta primers. Method: immunoSEQ multiplex PCR; TCRdb's copy keeps in-frame clones and lacks some. The table lists approximately 95,000 clones, 78% of them singletons. The chain uses TRBV6-6 and TRBJ2-7, with TRBD1 matching over 7 bases. The sample consisted of PBMCs. This TCR was sampled from a woman in her 40s in good health and CMV-seropositive. CDR3 sequence reads: CASSYRTGNSYEQYF. CDR3 coding DNA: TGTGCCAGCAGTTACCGGACAGGAAACTCCTACGAGCAGTACTTC.